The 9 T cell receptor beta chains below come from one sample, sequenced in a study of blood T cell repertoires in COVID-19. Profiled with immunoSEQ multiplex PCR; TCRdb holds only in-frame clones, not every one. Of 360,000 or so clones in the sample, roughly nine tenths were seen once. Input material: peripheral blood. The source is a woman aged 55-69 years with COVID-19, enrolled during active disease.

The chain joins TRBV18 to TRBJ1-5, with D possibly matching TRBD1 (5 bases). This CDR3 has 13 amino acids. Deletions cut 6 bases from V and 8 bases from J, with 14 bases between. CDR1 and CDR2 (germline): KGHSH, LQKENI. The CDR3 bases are TGTGCCAGCTCCGCACAGGCCCGGGAGCCCCAGCATTTT. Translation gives CASSAQAREPQHF.

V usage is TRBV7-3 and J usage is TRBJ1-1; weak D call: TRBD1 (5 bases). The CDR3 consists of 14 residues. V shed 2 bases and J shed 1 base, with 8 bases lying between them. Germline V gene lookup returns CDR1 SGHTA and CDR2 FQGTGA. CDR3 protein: CASSLSGANTEAFF. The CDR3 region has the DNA TGTGCCAGCAGCTTATCTGGGGCGAACACTGAAGCTTTCTTT. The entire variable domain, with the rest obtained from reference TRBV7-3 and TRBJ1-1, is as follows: GAGVSQTPSNKVTEKGKYVELRCDPISGHTALYWYRQSLGQGPEFLIYFQGTGAADDSGLPNDRFFAVRPEGSVSTLKIQRTERGDSAVYLCASSLSGANTEAFFGQGTRLTVV.

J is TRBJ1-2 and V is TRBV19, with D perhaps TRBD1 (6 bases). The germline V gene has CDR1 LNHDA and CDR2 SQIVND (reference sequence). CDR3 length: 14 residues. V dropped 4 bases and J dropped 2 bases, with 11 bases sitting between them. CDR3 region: CASSTPQGNYGYTF. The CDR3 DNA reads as TGTGCCAGTAGTACGCCCCAGGGGAACTATGGCTACACCTTC.

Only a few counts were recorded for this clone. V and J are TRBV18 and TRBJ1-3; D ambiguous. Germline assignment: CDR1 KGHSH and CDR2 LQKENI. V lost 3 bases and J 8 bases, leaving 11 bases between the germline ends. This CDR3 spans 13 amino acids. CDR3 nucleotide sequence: TGTGCCAGCTCACCGAGGGCGGCTGACACCATATATTTT. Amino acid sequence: CASSPRAADTIYF.

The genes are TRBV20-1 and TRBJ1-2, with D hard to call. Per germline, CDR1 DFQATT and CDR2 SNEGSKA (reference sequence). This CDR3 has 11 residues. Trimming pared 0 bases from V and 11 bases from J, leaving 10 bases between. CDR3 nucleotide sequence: TGCAGTGCTAGAGATCATCCGAGTTACACCTTC. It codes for CSARDHPSYTF.

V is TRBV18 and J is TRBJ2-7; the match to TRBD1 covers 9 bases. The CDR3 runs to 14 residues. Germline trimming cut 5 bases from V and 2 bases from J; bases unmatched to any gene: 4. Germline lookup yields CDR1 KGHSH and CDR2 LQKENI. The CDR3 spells CASSTGTGTYEQYF. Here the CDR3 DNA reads TGTGCCAGCTCAACCGGGACAGGGACCTACGAGCAGTACTTC.

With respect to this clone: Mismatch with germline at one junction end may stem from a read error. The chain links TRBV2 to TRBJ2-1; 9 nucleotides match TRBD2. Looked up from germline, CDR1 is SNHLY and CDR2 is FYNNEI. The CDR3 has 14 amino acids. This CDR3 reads CASRGLASYNEQFF. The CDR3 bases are TGTGCAAGCAGGGGACTAGCTAGCTACAATGAGCAGTTCTTC.

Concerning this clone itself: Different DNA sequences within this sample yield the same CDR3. CDR3 sequence (DNA): TGTGCCAGCTCACCACCAGGGGGGAACACCGGGGAGCTGTTTTTT. It specifies CASSPPGGNTGELFF. The rearrangement links TRBV18 to TRBJ2-2; possible D gene TRBD1, 6 bases. The CDR3 totals 15 residues. The V gene's germline CDR1 is KGHSH and CDR2 LQKENI. V was pared by 0 bases and J by 1 base, with 6 bases between.

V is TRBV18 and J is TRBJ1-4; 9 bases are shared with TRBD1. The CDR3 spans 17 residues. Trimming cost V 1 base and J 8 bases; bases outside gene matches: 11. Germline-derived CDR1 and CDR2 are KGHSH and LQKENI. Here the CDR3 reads CASSPRTSVDRGEKLFF. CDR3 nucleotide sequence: TGTGCCAGCTCACCACGCACGTCGGTGGACAGGGGAGAAAAACTGTTTTTT.